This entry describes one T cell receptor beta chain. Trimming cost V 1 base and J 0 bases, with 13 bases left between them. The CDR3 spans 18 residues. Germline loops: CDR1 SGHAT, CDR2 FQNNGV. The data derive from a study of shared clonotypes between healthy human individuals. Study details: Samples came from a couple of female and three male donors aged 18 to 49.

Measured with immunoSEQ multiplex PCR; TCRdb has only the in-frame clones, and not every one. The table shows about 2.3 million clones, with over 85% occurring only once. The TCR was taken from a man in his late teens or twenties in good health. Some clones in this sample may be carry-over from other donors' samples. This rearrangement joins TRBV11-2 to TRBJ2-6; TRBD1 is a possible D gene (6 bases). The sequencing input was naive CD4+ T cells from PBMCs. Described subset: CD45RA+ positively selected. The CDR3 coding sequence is TGTGCCAGCAGCTTAGGGGGGCCGCAATCCTCTGGGGCCAACGTCCTGACTTTC. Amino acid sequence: CASSLGGPQSSGANVLTF.